What follows is one T cell receptor (beta chain) and its context. V lost 7 bases and J lost 5; bases outside the gene matches: 10. The length of the CDR3 is 15 residues. Germline CDR1 MNHEY, CDR2 SMNVEV (reference sequence). This specimen belongs to a study of blood T cell repertoires in COVID-19. Overall study context: Sources were T cells, B-cell-depleted T cells, or PBMCs; the material itself was cDNA or gDNA.

All enrollees were about 18 to 89 years old and from fewer than 25 US areas. This table comes from immunoSEQ multiplex PCR, and its TCRdb copy is limited to in-frame clones, with some not included. The data hold hundreds of thousands of clones, with 70% to 90% observed a single time. The sequenced material came from PBMCs or T cells enriched from blood (not recorded which). The chain combines TRBV27 with TRBJ2-5, with TRBD2 matching over 10 bases. The TCR sequence derives from a woman aged 45-59 years who had recovered from COVID-19. The CDR3 nucleotides are TGTGCCAGCAATTCCCTAGCGGGAGACGGCGAGACCCAGTACTTC. This sequence encodes CASNSLAGDGETQYF.